Each of the 5 T cell receptor beta chains below was sequenced from the same sample in a study of T cell changes during pregnancy in multiple sclerosis. Measured with immunoSEQ multiplex PCR; TCRdb has only the in-frame clones, and not every one. This table has 65,000 to 90,000 clones, 91% appearing once. The starting material was PBMCs, obtained in the first trimester of pregnancy. The receptors stem from a female donor in good health, serving as a control in a pregnancy study. Some clones in this sample may be carry-over from other donors' samples.

The rearrangement uses TRBV7-2 and TRBJ2-3; tentative D call: TRBD2 (5 bases). CDR1 is SGHTA, CDR2 FQGNSA, per germline. The V end lost 5 bases, the J end lost 6 bases, and 18 bases lay between the germline ends. The CDR3 runs to 15 residues. DNA for the CDR3: TGTGCCAGCAGCCCTACCCGGCTGGGCGGGGATACGCAGTATTTT. This codes for CASSPTRLGGDTQYF.

This sequence joins TRBV4-1 and TRBJ2-2; possibly TRBD2 for D (5 bases). The CDR3 totals 13 residues. V gave up 0 bases and J gave up 10 bases, with 9 bases separating them. Germline V gene data show CDR1 as MGHRA and CDR2 as YSYEKL. CDR3 DNA: TGCGCCAGCAGCCAAGAGAGGACTCTGGAGCTGTTTTTT. This translates into CASSQERTLELFF.

The chain employs TRBV27 and TRBJ2-4, with TRBD2 as a possible D gene (7 bases). This CDR3 is built from 13 residues. Germline V gives CDR1 MNHEY, CDR2 SMNVEV (reference sequence). The V end was cut by 7 bases, the J end by 7 bases, with 14 bases between. The CDR3 region is CASMVGGQNIQYF. CDR3 nucleotide sequence: TGTGCCAGCATGGTCGGGGGGCAGAACATTCAGTACTTC.

The chain uses TRBV28 and TRBJ1-2, with D perhaps matching TRBD1 (6 bases). The CDR3 consists of 14 residues. With 6 bases removed from V and 2 bases from J, the gap between germline ends came to 13 bases. The germline V gene has CDR1 MDHEN and CDR2 SYDVKM. The CDR3 DNA sequence: TGTGCCAGCAGCAGCAGGGGTAAAAACTATGGCTACACCTTC. Translation gives CASSSRGKNYGYTF.

The CDR3, as DNA: TGTGCCAGCAGCTTAGGATCAGGGACGAACACCGGGGAGCTGTTTTTT. Residues: CASSLGSGTNTGELFF. The chain carries TRBV7-9 and TRBJ2-2; D possibly corresponds to TRBD1 (5 bases). Germline V gene sequence: CDR1 SEHNR, CDR2 FQNEAQ (reference sequence). This CDR3 region has 16 residues. The V end was cut by 1 base, the J end by 0 bases, with 9 bases between.